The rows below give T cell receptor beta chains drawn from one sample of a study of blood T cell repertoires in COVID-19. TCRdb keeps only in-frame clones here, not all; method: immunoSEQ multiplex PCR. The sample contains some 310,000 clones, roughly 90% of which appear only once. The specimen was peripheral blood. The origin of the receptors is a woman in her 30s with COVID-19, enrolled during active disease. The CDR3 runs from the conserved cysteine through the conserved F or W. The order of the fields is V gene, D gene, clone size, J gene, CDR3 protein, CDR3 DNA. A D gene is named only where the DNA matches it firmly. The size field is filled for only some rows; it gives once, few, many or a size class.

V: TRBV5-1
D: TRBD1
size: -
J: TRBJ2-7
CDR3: CASSLGTGSYYEQYF
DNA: TGCGCCAGCAGCTTGGGGACAGGCTCTTACTACGAGCAGTACTTC

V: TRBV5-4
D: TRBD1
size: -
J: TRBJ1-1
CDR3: CASSLPGQGRAFF
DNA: TGTGCCAGCAGCTTGCCCGGACAGGGAAGGGCTTTCTTT

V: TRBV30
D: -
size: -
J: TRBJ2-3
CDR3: CAWSATPGSSTDTQYF
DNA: TGTGCCTGGAGCGCCACCCCGGGGTCTAGCACAGATACGCAGTATTTT

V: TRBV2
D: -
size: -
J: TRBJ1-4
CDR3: CASSGITTNEKLFF
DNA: TGTGCCAGCAGTGGTATAACAACTAATGAAAAACTGTTTTTT

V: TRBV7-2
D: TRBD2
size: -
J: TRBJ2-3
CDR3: CASPRGGNTQYF
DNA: TGTGCCAGCCCCCGCGGGGGTAATACGCAGTATTTT

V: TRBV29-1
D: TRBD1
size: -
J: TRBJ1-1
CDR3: CSGVQGQAFF
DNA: TGCAGCGGTGTACAGGGGCAAGCTTTCTTT

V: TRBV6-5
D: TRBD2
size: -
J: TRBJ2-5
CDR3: CASTPSGLETQYF
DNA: TGTGCCAGCACACCTAGCGGGTTAGAGACCCAGTACTTC

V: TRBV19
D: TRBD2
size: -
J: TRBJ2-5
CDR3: CASSRAGVEETQYF
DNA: TGTGCCAGTAGTAGAGCGGGAGTTGAGGAGACCCAGTACTTC

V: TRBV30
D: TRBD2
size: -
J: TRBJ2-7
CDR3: CAWGTSGAYEQYF
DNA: TGTGCCTGGGGGACTAGCGGGGCCTACGAGCAGTACTTC

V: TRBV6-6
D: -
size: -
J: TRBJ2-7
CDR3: CASSYSRAAPYEQYF
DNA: TGTGCCAGCAGTTACTCGAGAGCGGCACCCTACGAGCAGTACTTC

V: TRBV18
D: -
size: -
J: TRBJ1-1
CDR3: CASSRNGQDNTEAFF
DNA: TGTGCCAGCTCACGGAATGGTCAGGATAACACTGAAGCTTTCTTT

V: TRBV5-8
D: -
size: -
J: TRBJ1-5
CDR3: CASSSYESSGHGDQPQHF
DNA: TGTGCCAGCAGCTCATATGAATCTTCGGGCCACGGGGATCAGCCCCAGCATTTT

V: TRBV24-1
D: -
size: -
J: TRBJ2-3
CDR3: CATSDLHRVRGTDTQYF
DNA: TGTGCCACCAGTGATTTGCACCGGGTTCGGGGCACAGATACGCAGTATTTT

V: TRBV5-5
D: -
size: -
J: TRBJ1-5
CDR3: CASSPGGPDSNQPQHF
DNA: TGTGCCAGCAGCCCGGGGGGTCCAGATAGCAATCAGCCCCAGCATTTT

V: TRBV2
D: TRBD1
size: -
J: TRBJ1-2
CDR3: CASRVRQGMHYGYTF
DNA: TGTGCCAGCAGGGTTCGACAGGGAATGCACTATGGCTACACCTTC

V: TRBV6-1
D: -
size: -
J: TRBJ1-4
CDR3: CASSEERGRRSNEKLFF
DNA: TGTGCCAGCAGTGAAGAGCGGGGGAGGAGATCGAATGAAAAACTGTTTTTT

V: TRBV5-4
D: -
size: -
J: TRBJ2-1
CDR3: CASSLPRGSYNEQFF
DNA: TGTGCCAGCAGCTTGCCACGGGGCTCCTACAATGAGCAGTTCTTC

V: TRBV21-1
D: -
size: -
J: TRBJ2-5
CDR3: CASIEGRSRDRATETQYF
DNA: TGTGCCAGCATCGAGGGCAGGTCCCGGGACAGGGCTACGGAGACCCAGTACTTC

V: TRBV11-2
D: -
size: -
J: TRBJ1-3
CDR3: CASSSAPGNTIYF
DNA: TGTGCCAGCAGCTCAGCGCCTGGAAACACCATATATTTT

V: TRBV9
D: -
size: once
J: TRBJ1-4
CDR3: CASSAQGTGEKLFF
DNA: TGTGCCAGCAGCGCCCAGGGGACGGGTGAAAAACTGTTTTTT

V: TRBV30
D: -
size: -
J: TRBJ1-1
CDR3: CAWRASQRPNTEAFF
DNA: TGTGCCTGGAGAGCGAGCCAAAGGCCGAACACTGAAGCTTTCTTT

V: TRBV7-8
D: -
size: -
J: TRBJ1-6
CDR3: CASSLVSGNSPLHF
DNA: TGTGCCAGCAGCTTAGTGTCCGGTAATTCACCCCTCCACTTT

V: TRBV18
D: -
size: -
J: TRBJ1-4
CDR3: CASSYYREGKLFF
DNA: TGTGCCAGCTCCTACTACAGGGAAGGAAAACTGTTTTTT

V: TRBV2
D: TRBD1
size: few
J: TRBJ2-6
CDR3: CASSFPGQGSFGANVLTF
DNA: TGTGCCAGCAGTTTTCCGGGACAGGGGTCTTTTGGGGCCAACGTCCTGACTTTC

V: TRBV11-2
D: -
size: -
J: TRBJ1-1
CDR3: CASSTGGLVTEAFF
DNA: TGTGCCAGCAGCACAGGAGGGCTGGTCACTGAAGCTTTCTTT

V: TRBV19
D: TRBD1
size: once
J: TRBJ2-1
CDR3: CASSGQGSYNEQFF
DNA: TGTGCCAGTAGCGGACAGGGGTCCTACAATGAGCAGTTCTTC

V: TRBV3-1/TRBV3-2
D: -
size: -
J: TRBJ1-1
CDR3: CASSGRQAAEAFF
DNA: TGTGCCAGCAGCGGCAGACAGGCTGCTGAAGCTTTCTTT

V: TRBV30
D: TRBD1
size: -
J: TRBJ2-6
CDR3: CAWSLTGGKGGANVLTF
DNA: TGTGCCTGGAGTCTCACAGGGGGTAAGGGTGGGGCCAACGTCCTGACTTTC

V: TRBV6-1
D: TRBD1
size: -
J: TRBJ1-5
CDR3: CASSESSGGREPQHF
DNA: TGTGCCAGCAGTGAATCTTCAGGGGGTCGGGAGCCCCAGCATTTT

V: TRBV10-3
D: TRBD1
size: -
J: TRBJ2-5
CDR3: CAAHPGGTGETQYF
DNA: TGTGCCGCCCACCCAGGGGGGACAGGAGAGACCCAGTACTTC

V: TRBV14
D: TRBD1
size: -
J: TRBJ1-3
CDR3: CASSQDFYRGSGNTIYF
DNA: TGTGCCAGCAGCCAAGACTTTTACAGGGGCTCTGGAAACACCATATATTTT

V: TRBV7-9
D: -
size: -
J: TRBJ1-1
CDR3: CASSFISEAFF
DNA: TGTGCCAGCAGCTTCATCAGTGAAGCTTTCTTT

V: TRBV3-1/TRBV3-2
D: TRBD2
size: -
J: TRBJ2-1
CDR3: CASSPTNGRGYEQFF
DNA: TGTGCCAGCAGTCCGACGAACGGGAGGGGCTATGAGCAGTTCTTC

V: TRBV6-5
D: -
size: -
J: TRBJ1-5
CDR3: CASSYPQPHQPQHF
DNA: TGTGCCAGCAGTTACCCACAGCCTCATCAGCCCCAGCATTTT

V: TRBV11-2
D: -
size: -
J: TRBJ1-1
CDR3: CASTQTAARTEAFF
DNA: TGTGCCAGCACGCAGACGGCGGCGAGAACTGAAGCTTTCTTT

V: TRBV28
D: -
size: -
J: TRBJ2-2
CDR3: CASSELQGAAGELFF
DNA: TGTGCCAGCAGTGAGCTACAGGGAGCCGCCGGGGAGCTGTTTTTT

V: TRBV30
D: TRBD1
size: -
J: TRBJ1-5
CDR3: CAWSQGADQPQHF
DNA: TGTGCCTGGAGTCAGGGGGCCGATCAGCCCCAGCATTTT

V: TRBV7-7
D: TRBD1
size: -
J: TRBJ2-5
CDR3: CASSLGFQGAGETQYF
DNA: TGTGCCAGCAGCTTAGGGTTCCAGGGGGCCGGGGAGACCCAGTACTTC

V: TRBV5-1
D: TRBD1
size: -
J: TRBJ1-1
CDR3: CASRTGDNTEAFF
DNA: TGCGCCAGCAGGACAGGGGATAACACTGAAGCTTTCTTT

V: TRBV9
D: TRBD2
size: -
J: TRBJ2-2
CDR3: CASSVGGRGTGELFF
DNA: TGTGCCAGCAGCGTAGGCGGGAGAGGCACCGGGGAGCTGTTTTTT

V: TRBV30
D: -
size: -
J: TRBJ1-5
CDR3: CAWSKGGEQPQHF
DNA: TGTGCCTGGAGTAAAGGAGGGGAGCAGCCCCAGCATTTT

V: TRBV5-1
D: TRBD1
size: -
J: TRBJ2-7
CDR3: CASSPPGTGESEQYF
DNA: TGCGCCAGCAGCCCTCCCGGGACAGGGGAAAGCGAGCAGTACTTC

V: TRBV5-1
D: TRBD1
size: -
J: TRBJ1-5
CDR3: CASSLQGAKPQHF
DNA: TGCGCCAGCAGCTTGCAGGGGGCTAAGCCCCAGCATTTT

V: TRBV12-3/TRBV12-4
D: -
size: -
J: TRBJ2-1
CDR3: CASSLLSGAQFF
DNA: TGTGCCAGCAGTTTATTATCGGGAGCGCAGTTCTTC

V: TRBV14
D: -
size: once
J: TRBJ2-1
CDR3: CASPGVQGHEQFF
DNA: TGTGCCAGCCCTGGGGTGCAGGGCCATGAGCAGTTCTTC

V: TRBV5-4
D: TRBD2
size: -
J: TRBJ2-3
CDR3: CASSLRLAGVTDTQYF
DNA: TGTGCCAGCAGCCTGAGACTAGCGGGAGTGACAGATACGCAGTATTTT

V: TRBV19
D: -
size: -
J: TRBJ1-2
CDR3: CASSIRGDYGYTF
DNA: TGTGCCAGTAGTATACGGGGGGACTATGGCTACACCTTC

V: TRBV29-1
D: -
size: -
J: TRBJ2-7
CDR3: CSVDGVGPYEQYF
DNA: TGCAGCGTTGACGGGGTAGGTCCCTACGAGCAGTACTTC